This T cell receptor (beta chain) was sequenced for a study of blood T cell repertoires in COVID-19. The protocol was immunoSEQ multiplex PCR, while the TCRdb copy is restricted to in-frame clones and leaves out a portion. The sample carries hundreds of thousands of clones, 86% recorded once. V lost 3 bases and J lost 9, with 12 bases in between. Per the germline V gene, CDR1 is LNHDA and CDR2 is SQIVND (reference sequence). CDR3 length: 14 amino acids. This clone was counted between two and nine times. Sample: peripheral blood. The chain couples TRBV19 to TRBJ1-6; tentative D call: TRBD1 (5 bases). The receptor's source is a woman aged 60 to 75 who had recovered from COVID-19. This chain's CDR3 is CASSIGTGGSPLHF. CDR3 in DNA: TGTGCCAGTAGTATCGGGACGGGGGGTTCACCCCTCCACTTT.